The entry that follows covers one T cell receptor beta chain sequence. This clone was detected a few times. Its binding antigen is unknown. The sample holds no much larger clone one base away, and base qualities are not on file. The immunoSEQ Assay, a bias-controlled multiplex PCR, was used to amplify TCRbeta CDR3 regions from genomic DNA. The study's processing was this. The number of nucleated cells in each sample was estimated by amplification of reference gene primers within the assay. To quantify the absolute abundance of each unique TCRbeta CDR3 rearrangement, sequence reads were collapsed and filtered. For each sample, productive Simpson clonality was calculated as the square root of Simpson's diversity index over productive rearrangements. As stored in TCRdb, this immuneACCESS dataset retains in-frame rearrangements with V and J assigned. A fraction of the clones does not appear; measured against another copy, unresolved V genes explain less than half of the discrepancy, and the remainder lacks a known reason. That table furnishes V, J and clone size, whereas the DNA furnished D and trimming. This sample is represented by fewer than 250,000 clones; around 83% of them were singletons. 7.5% to 9% of the sample goes to the ten largest clones.

Whole blood was collected in K2EDTA tubes by collaborating institutions according to the institutions' own protocols. For TCRbeta analysis, collaborators shipped samples as frozen whole blood, isolated PBMCs, or DNA extracted from either of those sample types. This entry comes from a study of blood T cell repertoires in COVID-19 (dated by TCRdb to 2020 to 2021). Describing the broader study: Samples covering the acute and convalescent phases of COVID-19 were provided by collaborators in the United States, Italy and Spain. The material from the prospective study consisted of cDNA or gDNA derived from T cells, B-cell-depleted T cells, or PBMCs. Subjects who had been exposed to COVID-19, were actively infected with it, or had recovered from it provided the deeply sampled blood TCRbeta repertoires that made up the dataset. The repertoires were released in a freely available public database intended as a resource for research on the immune response to SARS-CoV-2. Samples were obtained from the ongoing ImmuneRACE study (first 160 participants) and from some 1,300 subjects provided by 6 global collaborators. Nearly every sample came with metadata listing a de-identified subject ID, COVID-19 status, age in years and sex. HLA class I and class II types, where available, came from metadata supplied by the sample provider rather than from assay-based typing. General study outcomes and caveats: The quantity of clinical and demographic metadata differed by source and by participant and was supplied without curation.

From cysteine to phenylalanine, the CDR3 is 14 amino acids long. The retained sequence is limited to the CDR3, 42 bases, with the frame set at the first base. As encoded in the germline V gene (reference sequence), CDR1 is LNHDA while CDR2 is SQIVND. The junction shows trimming of 5 bases on V and 3 bases on J, and the gene matches do not reach 5 bases of it. The rearranged chain carries TRBV19 and TRBJ2-7, and TRBD1 matches 9 of the central bases. The sequenced sample consisted of peripheral blood. The source of this sequence is a woman aged 50 to 65 with acute or convalescent COVID-19. The CDR3: CASSVGTGSYEQYF. The DNA is TGTGCCAGTAGTGTAGGGACAGGGAGCTACGAGCAGTACTTC. Reference TRBV19 and TRBJ2-7 genes cover what lies past the CDR3, so the full variable domain is DGGITQSPKYLFRKEGQNVTLSCEQNLNHDAMYWYRQDPGQGLRLIYYSQIVNDFQKGDIAEGYSVSREKKESFPLTVTSAQKNPTAFYLCASSVGTGSYEQYFGPGTRLTVT.